This T cell receptor beta chain stems from a study of naive and memory T cell subsets. Study results and limitations: No ground truth validated the naive and memory repertoire findings. Over 95% of naive TCR sequences appeared only once after error correction, unlike memory subsets. A few larger clonotypes appeared in naive repertoires, especially CD8, possibly memory cells re-expressing CD45RA.

The beta constant-region primer was an equimolar mix of two oligonucleotides covering TRBC1 and TRBC2. Four rounds of PCR amplified the ligated cDNA using nested alpha and beta constant-region primers plus SP2. A 12-nucleotide UMI and the SP2 primer were added to the cDNA 3' end by oligonucleotide ligation. TCRdb re-called the UMI-ligation and nested PCR reads through MiXCR, storing one row per CDR3 protein. The sample holds about 150,000 distinct CDR3 sequences, 22% seen once. The CDR3 is 13 amino acids. V was trimmed by 5 bases and J by 8 bases, leaving 13 bases between them. Germline CDR1 LNHDA, CDR2 SQIVND (reference sequence). This clonotype was seen a few times. Its antigen is not identified.

The receptor's source is a human donor in good health. This chain joins TRBV19 and TRBJ2-1; D ambiguous. Sequenced material: naive CD4+ T cells from blood. The CDR3 DNA reads as TGTGCCAGTAGTGCCCCGGTCCAGGATGAGCAGTTCTTC. Protein: CASSAPVQDEQFF.